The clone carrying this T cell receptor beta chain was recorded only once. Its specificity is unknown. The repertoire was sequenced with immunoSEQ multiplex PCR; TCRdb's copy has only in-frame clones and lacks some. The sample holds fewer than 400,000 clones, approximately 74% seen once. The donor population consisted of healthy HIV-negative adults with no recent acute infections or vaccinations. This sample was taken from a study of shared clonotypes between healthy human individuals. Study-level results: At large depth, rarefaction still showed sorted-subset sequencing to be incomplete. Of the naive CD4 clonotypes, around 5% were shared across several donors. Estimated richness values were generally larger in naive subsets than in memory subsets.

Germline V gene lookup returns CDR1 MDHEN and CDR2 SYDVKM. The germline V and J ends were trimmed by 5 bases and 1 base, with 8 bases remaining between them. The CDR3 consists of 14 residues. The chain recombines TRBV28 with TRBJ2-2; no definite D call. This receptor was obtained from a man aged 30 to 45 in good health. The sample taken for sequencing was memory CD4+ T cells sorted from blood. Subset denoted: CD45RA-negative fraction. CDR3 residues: CASSPHWNTGELFF. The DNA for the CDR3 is TGTGCCAGCAGTCCCCACTGGAACACCGGGGAGCTGTTTTTT.